Included here is one TCR beta chain sequence, with context. The antigen remains unidentified. The assay was immunoSEQ multiplex PCR, and TCRdb's table has in-frame clones only and misses some. The sample shows roughly 850,000 clones, roughly 96% of them seen only once. Positively selected for CCR7, the CD45RO-negative cells used as naive CD8 cells excluded terminally differentiated effector memory CD45RA+ cells. This sample is drawn from a study of shared clonotypes between healthy human individuals. Overall study findings and caveats: The genetic and exposure-history diversity represented was limited by few donors. Rarefaction analysis demonstrated incomplete sorted-subset sequencing notwithstanding large depth.

CDR3 size: 16 residues. Material: naive CD8+ T cells sorted from blood. V usage is TRBV21-1 and J usage is TRBJ1-1; TRBD1, the table's D call, lacks a check against the DNA. TRBV21-1 is designated a pseudogene. The sequence derives from a man under 40 in good health. CDR3 DNA: TGTGCCAGCAGCAAAGATAGGGGCTTCTGGGACACTGAAGCTTTCTTT. The encoded protein is CASSKDRGFWDTEAFF.